The sequence of this T cell receptor (beta chain) was determined in a study of technical replicates of blood from a few donors. CDR1 is SGHTA and CDR2 is FQGNSA in the germline V gene. The V gene lost 4 bases and the J gene lost 1 base, with 7 bases spanning the gap. This CDR3 has 13 residues. Sequenced by immunoSEQ multiplex PCR; TCRdb stores in-frame clones only, minus some. The sample carries some 64,000 clones, approximately 86% recorded once. This rearrangement joins TRBV7-2 to TRBJ1-1; no reliable D call. The sample taken for sequencing was PBMCs. The sequence came from a human donor in good health. Some clones in this sample may be carry-over from other donors' samples. The CDR3 DNA reads as TGTGCCAGCAGCTCGGGAACGAACACTGAAGCTTTCTTT. Its translation: CASSSGTNTEAFF. The entire variable domain, with the rest obtained from reference TRBV7-2 and TRBJ1-1, is as follows: GAGVSQSPSNKVTEKGKDVELRCDPISGHTALYWYRQSLGQGLEFLIYFQGNSAPDKSGLPSDRFSAERTGGSVSTLTIQRTQQEDSAVYLCASSSGTNTEAFFGQGTRLTVV.